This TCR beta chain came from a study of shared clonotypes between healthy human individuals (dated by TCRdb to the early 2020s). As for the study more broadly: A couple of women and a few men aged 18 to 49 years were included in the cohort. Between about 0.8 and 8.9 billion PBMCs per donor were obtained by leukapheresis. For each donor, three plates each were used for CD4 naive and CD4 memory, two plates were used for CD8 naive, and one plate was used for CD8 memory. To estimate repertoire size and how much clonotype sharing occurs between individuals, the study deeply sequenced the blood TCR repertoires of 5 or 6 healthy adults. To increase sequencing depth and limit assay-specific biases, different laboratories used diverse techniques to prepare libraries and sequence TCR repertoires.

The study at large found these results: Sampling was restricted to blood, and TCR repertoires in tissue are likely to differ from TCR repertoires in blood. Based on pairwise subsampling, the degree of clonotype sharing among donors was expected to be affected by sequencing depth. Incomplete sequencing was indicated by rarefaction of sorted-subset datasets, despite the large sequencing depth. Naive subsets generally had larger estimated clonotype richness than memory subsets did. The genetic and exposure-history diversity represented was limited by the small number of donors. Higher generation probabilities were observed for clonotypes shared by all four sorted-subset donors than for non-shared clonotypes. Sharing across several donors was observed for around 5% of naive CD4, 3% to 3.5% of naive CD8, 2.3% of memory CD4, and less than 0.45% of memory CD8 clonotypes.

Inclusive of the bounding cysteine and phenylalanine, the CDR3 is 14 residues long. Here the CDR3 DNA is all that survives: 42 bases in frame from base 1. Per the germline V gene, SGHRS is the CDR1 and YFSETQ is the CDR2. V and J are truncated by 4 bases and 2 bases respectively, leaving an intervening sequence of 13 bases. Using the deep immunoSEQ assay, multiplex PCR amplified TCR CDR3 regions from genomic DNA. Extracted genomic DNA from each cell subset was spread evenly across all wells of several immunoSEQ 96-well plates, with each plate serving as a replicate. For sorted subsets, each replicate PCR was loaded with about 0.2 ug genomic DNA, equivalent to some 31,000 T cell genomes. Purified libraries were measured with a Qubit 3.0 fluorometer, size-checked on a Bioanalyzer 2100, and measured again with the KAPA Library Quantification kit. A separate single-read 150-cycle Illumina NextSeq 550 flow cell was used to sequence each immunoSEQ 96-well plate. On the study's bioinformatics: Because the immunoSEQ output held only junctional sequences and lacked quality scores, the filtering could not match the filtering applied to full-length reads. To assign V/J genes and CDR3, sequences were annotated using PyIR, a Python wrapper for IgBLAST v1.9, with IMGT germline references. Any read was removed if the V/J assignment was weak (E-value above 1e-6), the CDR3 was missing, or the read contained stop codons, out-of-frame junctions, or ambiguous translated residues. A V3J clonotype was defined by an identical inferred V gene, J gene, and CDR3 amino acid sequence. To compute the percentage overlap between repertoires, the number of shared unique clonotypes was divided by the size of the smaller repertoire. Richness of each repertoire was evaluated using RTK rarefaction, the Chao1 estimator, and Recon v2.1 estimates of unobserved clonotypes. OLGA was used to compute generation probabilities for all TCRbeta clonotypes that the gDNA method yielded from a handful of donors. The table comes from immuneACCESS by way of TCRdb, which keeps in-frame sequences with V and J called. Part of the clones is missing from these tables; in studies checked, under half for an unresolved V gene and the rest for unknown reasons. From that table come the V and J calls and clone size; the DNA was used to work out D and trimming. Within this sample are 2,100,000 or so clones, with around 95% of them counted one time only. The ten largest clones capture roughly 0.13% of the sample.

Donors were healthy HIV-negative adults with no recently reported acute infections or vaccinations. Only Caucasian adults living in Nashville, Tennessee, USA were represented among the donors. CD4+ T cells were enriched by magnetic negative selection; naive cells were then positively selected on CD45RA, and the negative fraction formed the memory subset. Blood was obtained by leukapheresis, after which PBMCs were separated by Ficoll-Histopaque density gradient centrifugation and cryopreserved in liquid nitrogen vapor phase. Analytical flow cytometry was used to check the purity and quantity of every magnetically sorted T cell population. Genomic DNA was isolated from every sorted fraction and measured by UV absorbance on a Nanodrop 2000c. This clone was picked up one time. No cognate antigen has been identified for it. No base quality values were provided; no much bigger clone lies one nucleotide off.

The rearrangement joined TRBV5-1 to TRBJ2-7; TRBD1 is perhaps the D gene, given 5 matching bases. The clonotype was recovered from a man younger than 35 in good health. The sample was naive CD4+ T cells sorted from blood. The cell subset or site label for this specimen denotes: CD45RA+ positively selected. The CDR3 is CASSQATEPYEQYF. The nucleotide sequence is TGCGCCAGCAGCCAAGCGACAGAGCCCTACGAGCAGTACTTC.